This TCR beta chain was captured in a study of lymphopenia after photon versus proton radiotherapy. Notes on the study in general: Post-nadir TCR diversity decline inversely tracked overall survival among those who died. Proton therapy kept repertoires fairly stable, unlike photons, which gained effector/memory cells. Survival link was tested only in deceased patients; proton benefit remains a possibility. Post-nadir diversity loss with photons came from oligoclonal expansion, particularly CD8+ Temra cells.

The protocol was immunoSEQ multiplex PCR, while the TCRdb copy is restricted to in-frame clones and leaves out a portion. The data contain 45,000 to 65,000 clones, about 83% of them seen just once; the ten biggest clones take up 25% to 30%. Germline V gene lookup returns CDR1 MNHEY and CDR2 SVGAGI. With 5 bases clipped from V and 5 bases from J, the junction kept 10 bases outside the gene matches. The CDR3 contains 15 residues. In regard to this clone: No antigen is known for it.

The sequenced sample was peripheral blood, obtained from a patient treated with photon-based radiotherapy. V and J are TRBV6-5 and TRBJ2-7; 9 bases align to TRBD1. This receptor was taken from a middle-aged man with gastric cancer. The CDR3: CASSVPGQGIHEQYF. The DNA for the CDR3 is TGTGCCAGCAGTGTGCCGGGACAGGGTATCCACGAGCAGTACTTC.